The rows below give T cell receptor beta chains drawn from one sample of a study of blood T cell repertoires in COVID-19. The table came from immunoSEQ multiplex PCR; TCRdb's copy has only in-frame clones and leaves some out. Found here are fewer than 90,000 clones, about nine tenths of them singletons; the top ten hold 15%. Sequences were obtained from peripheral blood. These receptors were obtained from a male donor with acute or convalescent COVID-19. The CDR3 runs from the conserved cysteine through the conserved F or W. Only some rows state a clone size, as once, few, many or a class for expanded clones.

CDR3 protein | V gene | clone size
CASSTGQGAGADTQYF | TRBV27 | -
CASSLAGYGYTF | TRBV5-1 | -
CATSRVREDYGYTF | TRBV15 | -
CASSPQGDTNEKLFF | TRBV7-2 | -
CASSAQGYNEQFF | TRBV2 | -
CAISEGTGGRETQYF | TRBV10-3 | -
CASSRTRQGPHYGYTF | TRBV23-1 | -
CASNQGASNSPLHF | TRBV6-5 | -
CASSEGGDSSYEQYF | TRBV6-1 | once
CASSHGQTNYGYTF | TRBV6-5 | -
CASSLGTGPYEQYF | TRBV3-1/TRBV3-2 | -
CASSYSQNTGELFF | TRBV6-5 | -
CASRWGTTNTGELFF | TRBV2 | -
CASSPLSGGNNEQFF | TRBV6-4 | -
CASSFTTANYGYTF | TRBV7-2 | -
CASSQTGGQPQHF | TRBV7-9 | few
CASSLVQGASTPLHF | TRBV7-2 | -
CASNRAGRYQPQHF | TRBV28 | -
CASSQELGDRELF | TRBV3-1/TRBV3-2 | -
CASSSGTSLNEQFF | TRBV7-9 | -
CASRRTENTEAFF | TRBV6-4 | -
CASSPRQGSTEAFF | TRBV7-2 | -
CASSQGMGTQYF | TRBV7-9 | once
CASSPKTGYGYTF | TRBV18 | few
CASSQDRPGTEAFF | TRBV4-1 | -
CASSLTNNYGYTF | TRBV12-3/TRBV12-4 | -
CASSLGGPTGSMYF | TRBV11-1 | once
CASSIGAGRYNEQFF | TRBV19 | -
CATSFGKGANYEQYF | TRBV15 | -
CAISPSGGGQETQYF | TRBV10-3 | -
CASSSQGADTQYF | TRBV27 | -
CASSLEAGLLVYNSPLHF | TRBV7-8 | -
CASSQRMLSGGPSYEQYF | TRBV4-1 | -
CASSHPSRLETQYF | TRBV3-1/TRBV3-2 | -
CASSLRGRANTEAFF | TRBV7-6 | -
CAWRPDRNNSPLHF | TRBV30 | once
CSVVTSGGPTDTQYF | TRBV29-1 | -
CASSGPFPRETQYF | TRBV9 | -
CASSQTRGEPGNTIYF | TRBV4-2 | -
CASSPGGSRTDTQYF | TRBV11-2 | -
CACIIGQGRVNGYTF | TRBV30 | -
CASSEGVKPHEQFF | TRBV9 | -
CASSSGLENTEAFF | TRBV11-2 | -
CASSEQGRGGAETQYF | TRBV5-8 | -
CASMGGQGNTEAFF | TRBV19 | -
CASNGLARGTQYF | TRBV6-5 | once
CASREQGGPSEQYF | TRBV28 | -